One sample yielded the 16 T cell receptor beta chains listed below, sequenced in a study of vaccination and CD4 T cells after COVID-19. As for treatment: roughly 11-day PBMC culture with coronavirus spike peptide pools or control peptides (ViraFEST assay). Cultured CD4+ T cell DNA underwent sequencing with the Oncomine TCR Beta short-read assay. TCRdb fed the PCR reads into MiXCR, producing one record per CDR3 protein. In the table there are about 15,000 distinct CDR3 sequences, about a fifth of which are singletons. No antigen has been assigned to these receptors. The sample consisted of CD4+ T cells from blood, cultured in vitro, taken before SARS-CoV-2 vaccination. The receptor source for this set is a human donor who received a COVID-19 vaccine.

A few counts support this clonotype. The CDR3 reads CASSSVLAGGRETQYF. The CDR3, as DNA: TGTGCCAGCAGCTCGGTATTAGCGGGGGGGAGGGAGACCCAGTACTTC. The chain couples TRBV11-1 to TRBJ2-5; 11 nucleotides line up with TRBD2. Per germline, CDR1 SGHAT and CDR2 FQDESV (reference sequence). The CDR3 is made up of 16 amino acids. V was pared by 4 bases and J by 5 bases, with 9 bases of the junction left unmatched.

This clonotype was seen only a few times. The V gene is TRBV5-4, the J gene TRBJ2-3; the D gene is possibly TRBD1 (6 bases). CDR3 size: 14 residues. V was pared by 6 bases and J by 2 bases, with 13 bases between. The germline gives CDR1 SGHNT, CDR2 YYREEE (reference sequence). CDR3 bases: TGTGCCAGCACGGGACAACCAGACACAGATACGCAGTATTTT. This gives the protein CASTGQPDTDTQYF.

This clonotype is labeled as medium-sized. The chain is built from TRBV15 and TRBJ1-6, with 10 bases fitting TRBD1. Per the germline V gene, CDR1 is LNHNV and CDR2 is YYDKDF (reference sequence). After removal of 5 bases from V and 6 bases from J, the junction contained 4 bases not matched to a gene. The CDR3 is 15 residues long. The DNA for the CDR3 is TGTGCCACCAGCCCCCGGGACAGGGGTAATTCACCCCTCCACTTT. Its translation: CATSPRDRGNSPLHF. The full variable domain, with the rest looked up from reference TRBV15 and TRBJ1-6, is DAMVIQNPRYQVTQFGKPVTLSCSQTLNHNVMYWYQQKSSQAPKLLFHYYDKDFNNEADTPDNFQSRRPNTSFCFLDIRSPGLGDTAMYLCATSPRDRGNSPLHFGNGTRLTVT.

This clonotype was detected a few times. The chain combines TRBV30 with TRBJ1-6, with D unresolved. Trimming took off 2 bases at V and 7 bases at J, with 9 bases between the two ends. The length of the CDR3 is 13 residues. Germline CDR1 GTSNPN, CDR2 SVGIG (reference sequence). The CDR3 protein is CAWSTESNSPLHF. In nucleotides, the CDR3 is TGTGCCTGGAGTACCGAGTCCAATTCACCCCTCCACTTT.

The chain is built from TRBV5-4 and TRBJ1-5, with D perhaps TRBD1 (5 bases). The length of the CDR3 is 13 residues. Germline assignment: CDR1 SGHNT and CDR2 YYREEE (reference sequence). V was shortened by 2 bases and J by 6 bases, with 9 bases between the two germline ends. The CDR3 region has the DNA TGTGCCAGCAGCTTTGGGGGGAGTCAGCCCCAGCATTTT. It specifies CASSFGGSQPQHF.

Only one count was recorded for this clonotype. The gene calls are TRBV7-3 and TRBJ1-5; D remains ambiguous. Trimming removed 5 bases at V and 6 bases at J, with 11 bases between. The germline V gene encodes CDR1 SGHTA and CDR2 FQGTGA. The CDR3 has 13 residues. The CDR3 region is CASSQGPGQPQHF. As DNA, the CDR3 is TGTGCCAGCAGCCAAGGGCCCGGTCAGCCCCAGCATTTT.

The gene calls are TRBV11-2 and TRBJ1-1; a weak D match, TRBD1 (6 bases). Germline V gene data show CDR1 as SGHAT and CDR2 as FQNNGV. The CDR3 has 13 residues. V was cut by 2 bases and J by 5 bases, with 9 bases left in between. The CDR3 nucleotides are TGTGCCAGCAGCTTAAAGGGGGGAACTGAAGCTTTCTTT. This encodes CASSLKGGTEAFF.

This clonotype was detected a few times. The chain links TRBV7-9 to TRBJ1-1; 8 nucleotides match TRBD1. From germline, CDR1 is SEHNR and CDR2 FQNEAQ (reference sequence). Germline trimming cut 1 base from V and 11 bases from J; bases unmatched to any gene: 6. The CDR3 contains 13 residues. CDR3 protein: CASSLEDRVAAFF. As DNA, the CDR3 is TGTGCCAGCAGCTTAGAGGACAGGGTCGCCGCTTTCTTT. The full variable domain, rest sourced from reference TRBV7-9 and TRBJ1-1, is DTGVSQNPRHKITKRGQNVTFRCDPISEHNRLYWYRQTLGQGPEFLTYFQNEAQLEKSRLLSDRFSAERPKGSFSTLEIQRTEQGDSAMYLCASSLEDRVAAFFGQGTRLTVV.

The J gene is TRBJ2-1, the V gene TRBV20-1; TRBD1 matches at 9 bases. Germline V gene data show CDR1 as DFQATT and CDR2 as SNEGSKA (reference sequence). The CDR3 contains 15 residues. V shed 5 bases, J shed 2 bases, and the junction held 7 bases outside the gene matches. DNA for the CDR3: TGCAGTGCTTCCTCGACAGGGGGTCCCTACAATGAGCAGTTCTTC. Translation: CSASSTGGPYNEQFF.

The CDR3 region has the DNA TGCGCCAGCAGCTCCCGAGGTTTTGGAGAGACCCAGTACTTC. Protein sequence: CASSSRGFGETQYF. This rearrangement joins TRBV5-1 to TRBJ2-5; unclear D gene. This CDR3 is built from 14 residues. Germline lookup yields CDR1 SGHRS and CDR2 YFSETQ. Trimming cost V 3 bases and J 4 bases, with 13 bases left between them.

V gene TRBV10-1 combines with J gene TRBJ2-2, with 10 bases lining up with TRBD1. Trimming removed 6 bases from V and 7 bases from J; junction bases left unmatched: 8. Per the germline V gene, CDR1 is WNHNN and CDR2 is SYGVQD (reference sequence). This CDR3 contains 15 residues. CDR3 DNA sequence: TGCGCCAGCAGCCCCGGGACAGGGGCCATCGGGGAGCTGTTTTTT. It yields the protein CASSPGTGAIGELFF.

The V call is TRBV3-1, the J call TRBJ2-5, with D perhaps TRBD1 or TRBD2 (5 bases each). The CDR3 extends over 15 amino acids. V was pared by 1 base and J by 1 base, with 10 bases between. CDR1 and CDR2 (germline): LGHDT, YNNKEL (reference sequence). The CDR3 DNA reads TGTGCCAGCAGCCAAGTATGGGGGACCCAAGAGACCCAGTACTTC. This sequence encodes CASSQVWGTQETQYF.

The chain has TRBV20-1 and TRBJ1-6, with D possibly matching TRBD1 (6 bases). The V gene lost 4 bases and the J gene lost 6 bases, with 16 bases spanning the gap. The CDR3 runs 15 residues. CDR1 is DFQATT and CDR2 is SNEGSKA in the germline V gene (reference sequence). CDR3 in DNA: TGCAGTGCTAAGCAGGGGCCCTCAGTTAATTCACCCCTCCACTTT. Protein sequence: CSAKQGPSVNSPLHF.

This chain uses TRBV5-1 with TRBJ2-7, with D perhaps assigned TRBD1 or TRBD2 (5 bases each). CDR3 length: 15 residues. V was clipped by 5 bases and J by 2 bases, with 17 bases between them. Per the germline V gene, CDR1 is SGHRS and CDR2 is YFSETQ. This CDR3 is CASSPREGTTYEQYF. CDR3 nucleotide sequence: TGCGCCAGCAGTCCGAGGGAAGGGACCACCTACGAGCAGTACTTC. The complete variable domain, with remaining parts taken from reference TRBV5-1 and TRBJ2-7, reads KAGVTQTPRYLIKTRGQQVTLSCSPISGHRSVSWYQQTPGQGLQFLFEYFSETQRNKGNFPGRFSGRQFSNSRSEMNVSTLELGDSALYLCASSPREGTTYEQYFGPGTRLTVT.

V is TRBV5-4 and J is TRBJ1-2; a possible D gene is TRBD1 (6 bases). Deletions cut 1 base from V and 8 bases from J, with 15 bases between. From germline, CDR1 is SGHNT and CDR2 YYREEE (reference sequence). The CDR3 runs to 14 residues. CDR3 coding DNA: TGTGCCAGCAGCTTGACCCCACAGGGAGGGGGCTACACCTTC. Its translation is CASSLTPQGGGYTF.

The chain carries TRBV19 and TRBJ1-6; the match to TRBD1 covers 8 bases. The V gene's germline CDR1 is LNHDA and CDR2 SQIVND (reference sequence). The CDR3 totals 15 residues. V lost 5 bases, J lost 6 bases, and 6 bases stayed unmatched. The CDR3 spells CASSVRTGSNSPLHF. The CDR3 DNA reads as TGTGCCAGTAGTGTGCGGACAGGGTCTAATTCACCCCTCCACTTT. Variable domain in full (rest from reference TRBV19 and TRBJ1-6): DGGITQSPKYLFRKEGQNVTLSCEQNLNHDAMYWYRQDPGQGLRLIYYSQIVNDFQKGDIAEGYSVSREKKESFPLTVTSAQKNPTAFYLCASSVRTGSNSPLHFGNGTRLTVT.